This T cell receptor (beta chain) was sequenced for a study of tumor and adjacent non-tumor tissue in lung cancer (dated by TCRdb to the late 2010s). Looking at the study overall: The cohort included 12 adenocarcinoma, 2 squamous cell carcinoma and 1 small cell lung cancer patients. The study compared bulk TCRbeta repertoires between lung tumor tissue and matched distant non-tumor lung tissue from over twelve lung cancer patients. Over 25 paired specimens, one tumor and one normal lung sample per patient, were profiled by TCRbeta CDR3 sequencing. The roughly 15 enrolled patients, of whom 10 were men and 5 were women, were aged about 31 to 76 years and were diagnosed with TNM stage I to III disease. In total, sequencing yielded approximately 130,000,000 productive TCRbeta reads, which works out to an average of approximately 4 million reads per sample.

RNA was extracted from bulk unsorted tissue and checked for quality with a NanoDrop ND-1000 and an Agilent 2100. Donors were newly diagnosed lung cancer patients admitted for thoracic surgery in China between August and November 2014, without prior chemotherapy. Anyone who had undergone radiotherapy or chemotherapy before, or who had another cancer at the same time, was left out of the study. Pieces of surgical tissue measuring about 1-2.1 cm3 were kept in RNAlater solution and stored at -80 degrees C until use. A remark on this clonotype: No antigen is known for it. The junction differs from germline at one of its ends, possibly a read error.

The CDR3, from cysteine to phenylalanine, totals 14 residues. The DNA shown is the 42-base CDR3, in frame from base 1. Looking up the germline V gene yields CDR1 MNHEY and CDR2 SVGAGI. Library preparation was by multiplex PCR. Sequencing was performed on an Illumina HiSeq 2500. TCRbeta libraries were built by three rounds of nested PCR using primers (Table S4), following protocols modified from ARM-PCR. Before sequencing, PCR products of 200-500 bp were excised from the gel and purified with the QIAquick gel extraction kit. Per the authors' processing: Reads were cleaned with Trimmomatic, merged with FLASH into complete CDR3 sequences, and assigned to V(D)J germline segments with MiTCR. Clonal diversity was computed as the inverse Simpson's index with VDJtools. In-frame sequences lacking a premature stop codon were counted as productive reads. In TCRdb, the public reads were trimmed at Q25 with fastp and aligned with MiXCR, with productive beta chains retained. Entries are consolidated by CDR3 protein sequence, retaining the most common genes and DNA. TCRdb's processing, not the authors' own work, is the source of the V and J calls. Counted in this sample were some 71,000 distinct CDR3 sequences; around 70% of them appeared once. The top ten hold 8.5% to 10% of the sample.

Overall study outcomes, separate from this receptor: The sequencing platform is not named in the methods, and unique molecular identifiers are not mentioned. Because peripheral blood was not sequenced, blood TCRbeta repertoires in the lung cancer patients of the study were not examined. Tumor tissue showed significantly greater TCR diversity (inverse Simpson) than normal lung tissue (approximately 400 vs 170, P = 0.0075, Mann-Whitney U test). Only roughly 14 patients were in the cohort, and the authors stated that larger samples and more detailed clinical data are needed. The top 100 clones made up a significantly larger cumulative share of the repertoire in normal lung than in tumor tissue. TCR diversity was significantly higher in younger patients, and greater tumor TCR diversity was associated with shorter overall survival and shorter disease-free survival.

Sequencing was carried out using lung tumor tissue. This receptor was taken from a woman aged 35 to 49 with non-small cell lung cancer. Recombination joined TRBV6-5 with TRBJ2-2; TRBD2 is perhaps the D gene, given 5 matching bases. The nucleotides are TGTGCCAGCAGTTACGAAGGGAACATCGGGGAGCTGTTATTT. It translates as CASSYEGNIGELLF.